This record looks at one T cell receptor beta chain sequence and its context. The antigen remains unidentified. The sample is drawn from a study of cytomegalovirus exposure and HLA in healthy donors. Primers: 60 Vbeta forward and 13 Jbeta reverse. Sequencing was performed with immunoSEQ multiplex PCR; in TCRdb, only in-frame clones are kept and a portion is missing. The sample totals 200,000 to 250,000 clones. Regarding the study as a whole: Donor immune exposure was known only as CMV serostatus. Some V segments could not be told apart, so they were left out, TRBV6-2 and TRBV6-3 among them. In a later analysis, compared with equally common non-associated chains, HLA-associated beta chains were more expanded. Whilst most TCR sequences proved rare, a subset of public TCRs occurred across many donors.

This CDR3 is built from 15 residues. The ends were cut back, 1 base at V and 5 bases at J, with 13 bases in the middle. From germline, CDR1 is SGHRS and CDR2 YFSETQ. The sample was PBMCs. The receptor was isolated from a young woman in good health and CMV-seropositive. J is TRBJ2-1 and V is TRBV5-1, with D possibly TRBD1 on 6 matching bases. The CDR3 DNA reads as TGCGCCAGCAGCTTGAGAAACCAGGGGAACAATGAGCAGTTCTTC. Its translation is CASSLRNQGNNEQFF.